Within the sample, the clone carrying this TCR beta chain is medium-sized. Its specificity is unknown. The V gene lost 3 bases and the J gene lost 1 base, with 7 bases spanning the gap. The CDR3 has 13 residues. Germline values: CDR1 MDHEN, CDR2 SYDVKM. The sample is drawn from a study of lung T cells in sarcoidosis with Löfgren's syndrome. Study outcomes and limitations: Löfgren's syndrome patients reportedly showed greatest TRAV12-1 and TRBV2 expansion versus controls.

TCRdb independently ran MiXCR on the reads; one entry per CDR3 protein. The table has about 9,200 distinct CDR3 sequences, just under 20% seen once. The sample was CD4+ T cells from bronchoalveolar lavage. The TCR sequence derives from a human donor with sarcoidosis (Löfgren's syndrome or another form), or a control subject (not recorded which). V gene TRBV28 combines with J gene TRBJ2-7; D ambiguous. The CDR3 loop is CASSLYRSYEQYF. CDR3 coding DNA: TGTGCCAGCAGTTTGTACAGATCCTACGAGCAGTACTTC.